Following are 9 T cell receptor beta chains from one sample sequenced in a study of blood T cell repertoires in COVID-19. Sequencing was performed with immunoSEQ multiplex PCR; in TCRdb, only in-frame clones are kept and a portion is missing. The sample includes hundreds of thousands of clones, 65% to 85% of them seen just once. Material for sequencing was peripheral blood. The receptors derive from a woman aged 45-59 years with acute or convalescent COVID-19.

The chain combines TRBV5-6 with TRBJ2-7; the match to TRBD1 covers 7 bases. CDR3 size: 14 residues. Germline lookup yields CDR1 SGHDT and CDR2 YYEEEE. The V and J ends lost 0 bases and 5 bases, in that order; junction bases with no gene match: 5. The CDR3 DNA reads TGTGCCAGCAGCTTGGAAGGGGGCATCAACGAGCAGTACTTC. Translated, it gives CASSLEGGINEQYF.

The chain carries TRBV7-2 and TRBJ2-7; 8 nucleotides match TRBD1. This CDR3 is built from 13 residues. Germline loops: CDR1 SGHTA, CDR2 FQGNSA. The trim removed 5 bases at V and 2 bases at J, leaving 2 bases unmatched. This CDR3 is CASSDRGTYEQYF. DNA for the CDR3: TGTGCCAGCAGCGACAGGGGCACCTACGAGCAGTACTTC.

The V and J genes are TRBV10-1 and TRBJ1-5; possible D gene TRBD1, 5 bases. The CDR3 runs to 16 residues. Germline V gene data show CDR1 as WNHNN and CDR2 as SYGVQD (reference sequence). Trimming took off 2 bases at V and 0 bases at J, with 11 bases between the two ends. The CDR3 DNA reads TGCGCCAGCAGTGAGCAGGGCAGTGTTAGCAATCAGCCCCAGCATTTT. Residues: CASSEQGSVSNQPQHF.

The chain recombines TRBV27 with TRBJ1-5; 9 bases align to TRBD1. V lost 2 bases, J lost 8 bases, and 10 bases stayed unmatched. The CDR3 consists of 16 residues. Germline CDR1 reads MNHEY; CDR2 reads SMNVEV (reference sequence). This CDR3 reads CASSLRGQGGFEPQHF. CDR3 nucleotide sequence: TGTGCCAGCAGTTTAAGGGGACAGGGAGGTTTTGAGCCCCAGCATTTT.

The count of this clone is one. The chain uses TRBV5-4 and TRBJ1-2; D gene ambiguous. In germline, CDR1 is SGHNT, CDR2 YYREEE (reference sequence). V was cut by 4 bases and J by 2 bases, with 12 bases left in between. There are 14 residues in the CDR3. CDR3 amino acids: CASSAEGLNYGYTF. CDR3 nucleotide sequence: TGTGCCAGCAGCGCCGAGGGTCTAAACTATGGCTACACCTTC.

The chain recombines TRBV27 with TRBJ1-1, with 9 bases fitting TRBD1. The CDR3 has 10 amino acids. Trimming removed 8 bases from V and 11 bases from J; junction bases left unmatched: 3. The germline gives CDR1 MNHEY, CDR2 SMNVEV (reference sequence). The chain's CDR3 is CASGTGSAFF. The CDR3 DNA follows: TGTGCCAGCGGGACAGGGAGCGCTTTCTTT.

The chain links TRBV6-1 to TRBJ2-1; 10 bases fit TRBD2. CDR3 length: 16 amino acids. The germline V gene encodes CDR1 MNHNS and CDR2 SASEGT. After removal of 4 bases from V and 5 bases from J, the junction contained 8 bases not matched to a gene. For the CDR3, the DNA is TGTGCCAGCAGTGCCGTAGCGGGAGGCGCGGACAATGAGCAGTTCTTC. Its protein is CASSAVAGGADNEQFF.

The chain has TRBV15 and TRBJ2-2; 9 bases are a match to TRBD2. This CDR3 is built from 20 residues. CDR1 is LNHNV, CDR2 YYDKDF, per germline (reference sequence). The V gene end was trimmed by 0 bases and the J gene end by 4 bases; junction bases not matched to a gene: 15. The CDR3 sequence: CATSRDSPYLAGVTTGELFF. CDR3 DNA: TGTGCCACCAGCAGAGATAGCCCCTACTTAGCGGGAGTAACCACCGGGGAGCTGTTTTTT.

The chain links TRBV28 to TRBJ2-7, with 13 bases aligning to TRBD2. This CDR3 has 15 amino acids. The junction had 5 bases not matched to a gene; V was cut back by 6 bases and J by 3 bases. CDR1 is MDHEN, CDR2 SYDVKM, per germline. The DNA of the CDR3 is TGTGCCAGCAGATCGACTAGCGGGAGGAACTACGAGCAGTACTTC. Translating gives CASRSTSGRNYEQYF.